Described below is a single T cell receptor (beta chain) sequence and its context. The authors' processing: Estimation of nucleated cell counts relied on the amplification of reference gene primers. The protocol was immunoSEQ multiplex PCR, while the TCRdb copy is restricted to in-frame clones and leaves out a portion. V, J and clone size reflect that table, while D and trimming were determined from the DNA. Counted here are fewer than 80,000 clones, around 85% occurring once; the ten biggest clones make up approximately 8%. Trimming took 2 bases from V and 13 from J, leaving 17 bases between them. Germline V CDR1 and CDR2: MDHEN, SYDVKM. The CDR3 covers 13 residues. This entry comes from a study of blood T cell repertoires in COVID-19. Study-wide background: Sources were T cells, B-cell-depleted T cells, or PBMCs; the material itself was cDNA or gDNA.

The sequence derives from a man aged 30 to 39 with acute or convalescent COVID-19. The rearrangement uses TRBV28 and TRBJ1-2, with a weak D call TRBD1 (6 bases). Source material: peripheral blood. As DNA, the CDR3 is TGTGCCAGCAGTTTACTGACAGGAAAGTTCGGCACCTTC. It specifies CASSLLTGKFGTF.